The source of this TCR beta chain is a study of T-cell reconstitution after alpha-beta-depleted transplantation in children. Study results and limitations: By about two months after transplant, alpha-beta T cells reportedly arose from several hundred graft clones that had expanded. Surviving recipient T cells and thymic progenitors produced the high day-60 TCRbeta diversity seen in some patients. Once a year had passed after transplant, T-cell counts and diversity came mostly from newly produced T cells.

Trimming cost V 1 base and J 1 base, with 16 bases left between them. This CDR3 region has 17 residues. From germline, CDR1 is MNHEY and CDR2 SVGEGT. The authors prepared the TCRbeta library with unique molecular identifiers. TCRdb re-derived calls from the PCR reads in MiXCR, one entry per CDR3 protein. The data show around 960,000 distinct CDR3 sequences, around 30% seen once. With respect to this clonotype: Its target is unknown.

The sequences come from PBMCs, mostly from graft donor cells, collected 360 days after TCRalphabeta/CD19-depleted stem cell transplant. This clonotype was sampled from a boy younger than two who had a stem cell transplant for SCID, so the T cells may come from the graft donor. The chain uses TRBV6-2 or TRBV6-3 and TRBJ2-5, with D possibly being TRBD1 or TRBD2 (5 bases each). CDR3 DNA: TGTGCCAGCAGTTACTATCGGGGATCTGGGGCCCAAGAGACCCAGTACTTC. Translated, it gives CASSYYRGSGAQETQYF.